This TCR beta chain was sequenced for a study of HIV-infected patients and healthy controls. Whole blood was used without fractionation, so all unsorted peripheral T cells were included. Reverse transcription used 450 to 550 ng RNA and constant-region primers for alpha and beta. Using multiplexing indices, alpha and beta chain libraries were generated apart by chain-specific third strand synthesis. One primer pair amplified all rearrangements per chain; each cDNA got molecular barcodes. TCRdb redid the calling of the 5' RACE reads with MiXCR, one entry per CDR3 protein. The top ten hold roughly 4% of the sample, which has 10,000 or so distinct CDR3 sequences, 6.5% to 10% seen once. A few counts support this clonotype. CDR1 and CDR2 (germline): DFQATT, SNEGSKA (reference sequence). This CDR3 comprises 12 residues. The V end was cut by 0 bases, the J end by 7 bases, with 7 bases between.

The chain carries TRBV20-1 and TRBJ2-1; D is unresolved. Material for sequencing was blood. This clonotype originated in an adult in good health. CDR3: CSAREAENEQFF. CDR3 DNA sequence: TGCAGTGCTAGAGAGGCGGAAAATGAGCAGTTCTTC.